The rows below give T cell receptor beta chains drawn from one sample of a study of T cell responses to AZD1222 COVID-19 vaccine. Method: immunoSEQ multiplex PCR; TCRdb's copy keeps in-frame clones and lacks some. The data contain about 150,000 clones, around 92% of them seen just once; the ten biggest clones take up 3% to 4%. This sample comprised peripheral blood, obtained 28 days after the second AZD1222 dose. These receptors all come from an adult who received the AZD1222 COVID-19 vaccine. The CDR3 runs from the conserved cysteine through the conserved F or W. Each record gives: D gene, CDR3 length, V gene, J gene, clone size, CDR3 protein, CDR3 DNA. A D gene is named only where the DNA matches it firmly. Expanded clones get a size class; other rows say once, few or many, or leave the size out.

D gene: TRBD1
CDR3 length: 13
V gene: TRBV9
J gene: TRBJ2-7
clone size: .
CDR3 protein: CASSSRTGYEQYF
CDR3 DNA: TGTGCCAGCAGCTCCCGGACAGGCTACGAGCAGTACTTC

D gene: TRBD1
CDR3 length: 15
V gene: TRBV5-1
J gene: TRBJ2-2
clone size: .
CDR3 protein: CASSFRQGDTGELFF
CDR3 DNA: TGCGCCAGCAGCTTCCGACAGGGTGACACCGGGGAGCTGTTTTTT

D gene: .
CDR3 length: 14
V gene: TRBV6-5
J gene: TRBJ1-2
clone size: .
CDR3 protein: CASSYSGPRVSYTF
CDR3 DNA: TGTGCCAGCAGTTACTCAGGGCCCAGGGTTAGCTACACCTTC

D gene: .
CDR3 length: 15
V gene: TRBV28
J gene: TRBJ2-7
clone size: .
CDR3 protein: CASSSPQGTSYEQYF
CDR3 DNA: TGTGCCAGCAGTTCACCCCAGGGAACCTCCTACGAGCAGTACTTC

D gene: TRBD2
CDR3 length: 15
V gene: TRBV9
J gene: TRBJ2-5
clone size: .
CDR3 protein: CASSAAGGGQETQYF
CDR3 DNA: TGTGCCAGCAGCGCAGCCGGGGGGGGCCAAGAGACCCAGTACTTC

D gene: .
CDR3 length: 15
V gene: TRBV7-9
J gene: TRBJ2-6
clone size: .
CDR3 protein: CASSPRSAGANVLTF
CDR3 DNA: TGTGCCAGCAGCCCTAGGTCTGCAGGGGCCAACGTCCTGACTTTC

D gene: TRBD2
CDR3 length: 16
V gene: TRBV18
J gene: TRBJ2-1
clone size: .
CDR3 protein: CASSPAGLAGSGEQFF
CDR3 DNA: TGTGCCAGCTCACCCGCGGGACTAGCGGGTTCCGGGGAGCAGTTCTTC

D gene: TRBD2
CDR3 length: 16
V gene: TRBV28
J gene: TRBJ2-3
clone size: .
CDR3 protein: CASSSGGRALTDTQYF
CDR3 DNA: TGTGCCAGCAGTTCGGGCGGGAGGGCCCTCACAGATACGCAGTATTTT

D gene: TRBD1
CDR3 length: 16
V gene: TRBV10-3
J gene: TRBJ2-5
clone size: .
CDR3 protein: CAISESRGGSGETQYF
CDR3 DNA: TGTGCCATCAGTGAGTCCCGAGGGGGCAGCGGAGAGACCCAGTACTTC

D gene: .
CDR3 length: 13
V gene: TRBV18
J gene: TRBJ1-4
clone size: .
CDR3 protein: CASSEDRNEKLFF
CDR3 DNA: TGTGCCAGCTCCGAAGATAGAAATGAAAAACTGTTTTTT

D gene: TRBD1
CDR3 length: 16
V gene: TRBV5-5
J gene: TRBJ2-7
clone size: .
CDR3 protein: CASSALGTGGSYEQYF
CDR3 DNA: TGTGCCAGCAGCGCACTCGGGACAGGGGGTTCCTACGAGCAGTACTTC

D gene: TRBD1
CDR3 length: 15
V gene: TRBV5-1
J gene: TRBJ2-7
clone size: once
CDR3 protein: CASSGGTGESYEQYF
CDR3 DNA: TGCGCCAGCAGCGGTGGGACAGGGGAATCCTACGAGCAGTACTTC

D gene: TRBD1
CDR3 length: 15
V gene: TRBV6-2/TRBV6-3
J gene: TRBJ1-1
clone size: .
CDR3 protein: CASSSGTGPATEAFF
CDR3 DNA: TGTGCCAGCAGTTCGGGGACAGGGCCCGCCACTGAAGCTTTCTTT

D gene: .
CDR3 length: 15
V gene: TRBV7-2
J gene: TRBJ1-1
clone size: .
CDR3 protein: CASSLGLTGNTEAFF
CDR3 DNA: TGTGCCAGCAGCTTAGGGCTCACGGGGAACACTGAAGCTTTCTTT

D gene: TRBD2
CDR3 length: 15
V gene: TRBV7-3
J gene: TRBJ2-1
clone size: .
CDR3 protein: CASSLRLAGTNEQFF
CDR3 DNA: TGTGCCAGCAGCTTAAGGCTAGCGGGTACCAATGAGCAGTTCTTC

D gene: .
CDR3 length: 13
V gene: TRBV29-1
J gene: TRBJ1-2
clone size: .
CDR3 protein: CSVVGGTSYGYTF
CDR3 DNA: TGCAGCGTTGTCGGCGGAACCTCCTATGGCTACACCTTC

D gene: TRBD2
CDR3 length: 12
V gene: TRBV5-1
J gene: TRBJ2-1
clone size: .
CDR3 protein: CASGLAGNEQFF
CDR3 DNA: TGCGCCAGCGGACTAGCAGGCAATGAGCAGTTCTTC

D gene: .
CDR3 length: 13
V gene: TRBV5-4
J gene: TRBJ2-7
clone size: .
CDR3 protein: CASSHETGAHQYF
CDR3 DNA: TGTGCCAGCAGCCACGAGACGGGTGCCCATCAGTACTTC

D gene: TRBD1
CDR3 length: 15
V gene: TRBV13
J gene: TRBJ2-7
clone size: .
CDR3 protein: CASSLGGQTRYEQYF
CDR3 DNA: TGTGCCAGCAGCTTAGGGGGACAGACGAGATACGAGCAGTACTTC

D gene: .
CDR3 length: 14
V gene: TRBV7-9
J gene: TRBJ2-2
clone size: .
CDR3 protein: CASSLVGGDGELFF
CDR3 DNA: TGTGCCAGCAGCTTAGTAGGCGGGGACGGGGAGCTGTTTTTT

D gene: .
CDR3 length: 14
V gene: TRBV2
J gene: TRBJ1-3
clone size: .
CDR3 protein: CASSEGWGGNTIYF
CDR3 DNA: TGTGCCAGCAGTGAAGGCTGGGGAGGAAACACCATATATTTT

D gene: .
CDR3 length: 13
V gene: TRBV5-1
J gene: TRBJ1-1
clone size: once
CDR3 protein: CASSLAGNTEAFF
CDR3 DNA: TGCGCCAGCAGCTTGGCCGGAAACACTGAAGCTTTCTTT

D gene: .
CDR3 length: 13
V gene: TRBV27
J gene: TRBJ1-4
clone size: .
CDR3 protein: CASSLLGNEKLFF
CDR3 DNA: TGTGCCAGCAGTTTACTGGGGAATGAAAAACTGTTTTTT

D gene: .
CDR3 length: 16
V gene: TRBV6-4
J gene: TRBJ2-1
clone size: few
CDR3 protein: CASSTLSGSGDNEQFF
CDR3 DNA: TGTGCCAGCAGTACCCTTTCCGGGTCGGGGGACAATGAGCAGTTCTTC

D gene: TRBD2
CDR3 length: 16
V gene: TRBV28
J gene: TRBJ2-1
clone size: .
CDR3 protein: CASSLSGLAGGPGQFF
CDR3 DNA: TGTGCCAGCAGTTTATCCGGACTAGCGGGAGGGCCGGGGCAGTTCTTC

D gene: TRBD2
CDR3 length: 15
V gene: TRBV19
J gene: TRBJ2-1
clone size: once
CDR3 protein: CASSISARGVQGQFF
CDR3 DNA: TGTGCCAGTAGTATATCAGCTCGGGGGGTCCAAGGGCAGTTCTTC

D gene: TRBD2
CDR3 length: 19
V gene: TRBV15
J gene: TRBJ2-2
clone size: .
CDR3 protein: CATSRDLVAGGPKTGELFF
CDR3 DNA: TGTGCCACCAGCAGAGATCTGGTAGCGGGAGGGCCAAAAACCGGGGAGCTGTTTTTT

D gene: TRBD2
CDR3 length: 16
V gene: TRBV6-2/TRBV6-3
J gene: TRBJ2-1
clone size: once
CDR3 protein: CASSGLAGGSDNEQFF
CDR3 DNA: TGTGCCAGCAGTGGACTAGCGGGAGGGTCGGACAATGAGCAGTTCTTC

D gene: TRBD1
CDR3 length: 14
V gene: TRBV2
J gene: TRBJ1-5
clone size: .
CDR3 protein: CASQDRASNQPQHF
CDR3 DNA: TGTGCCAGCCAAGACAGGGCCAGCAATCAGCCCCAGCATTTT

D gene: .
CDR3 length: 11
V gene: TRBV18
J gene: TRBJ2-7
clone size: .
CDR3 protein: CASSGKHEQYF
CDR3 DNA: TGTGCCAGCTCAGGGAAGCACGAGCAGTACTTC

D gene: .
CDR3 length: 16
V gene: TRBV7-3
J gene: TRBJ2-1
clone size: .
CDR3 protein: CASSPNPSIGVNEQFF
CDR3 DNA: TGTGCCAGCAGCCCGAATCCCTCTATTGGGGTGAATGAGCAGTTCTTC

D gene: .
CDR3 length: 13
V gene: TRBV3-1/TRBV3-2
J gene: TRBJ2-1
clone size: .
CDR3 protein: CASSQERGNEQFF
CDR3 DNA: TGTGCCAGCAGCCAAGAAAGGGGCAATGAGCAGTTCTTC

D gene: TRBD2
CDR3 length: 15
V gene: TRBV9
J gene: TRBJ2-1
clone size: .
CDR3 protein: CASSARKTSHNEQFF
CDR3 DNA: TGTGCCAGCAGCGCCCGGAAGACTAGCCACAATGAGCAGTTCTTC

D gene: .
CDR3 length: 12
V gene: TRBV30
J gene: TRBJ2-1
clone size: .
CDR3 protein: CAWSRLYNEQFF
CDR3 DNA: TGTGCCTGGAGTAGACTGTACAATGAGCAGTTCTTC

D gene: .
CDR3 length: 14
V gene: TRBV9
J gene: TRBJ1-1
clone size: once
CDR3 protein: CASSPYGGITEAFF
CDR3 DNA: TGTGCCAGCAGCCCCTATGGGGGAATCACTGAAGCTTTCTTT

D gene: .
CDR3 length: 12
V gene: TRBV5-1
J gene: TRBJ1-1
clone size: .
CDR3 protein: CASSFGNTEAFF
CDR3 DNA: TGCGCCAGCAGCTTTGGGAACACTGAAGCTTTCTTT

D gene: .
CDR3 length: 18
V gene: TRBV28
J gene: TRBJ1-1
clone size: .
CDR3 protein: CASSSVLQTRGLNTEAFF
CDR3 DNA: TGTGCCAGCAGCTCAGTCCTCCAGACGCGAGGGCTGAACACTGAAGCTTTCTTT

D gene: .
CDR3 length: 14
V gene: TRBV7-9
J gene: TRBJ2-2
clone size: .
CDR3 protein: CASSRDFQIGELFF
CDR3 DNA: TGTGCCAGCAGCCGGGACTTCCAAATCGGGGAGCTGTTTTTT

D gene: TRBD2
CDR3 length: 16
V gene: TRBV5-5
J gene: TRBJ2-1
clone size: .
CDR3 protein: CASSLGGLAGVGEQFF
CDR3 DNA: TGTGCCAGCAGCTTGGGAGGACTAGCGGGAGTAGGTGAGCAGTTCTTC

D gene: TRBD1
CDR3 length: 15
V gene: TRBV6-2/TRBV6-3
J gene: TRBJ1-5
clone size: .
CDR3 protein: CASSYRRQGDQPQHF
CDR3 DNA: TGTGCCAGCAGTTACAGAAGACAGGGCGATCAGCCCCAGCATTTT

D gene: .
CDR3 length: 14
V gene: TRBV9
J gene: TRBJ1-1
clone size: .
CDR3 protein: CASSAPRDNTEAFF
CDR3 DNA: TGTGCCAGCAGCGCCCCCCGGGACAACACTGAAGCTTTCTTT

D gene: TRBD2
CDR3 length: 16
V gene: TRBV12-5
J gene: TRBJ2-1
clone size: .
CDR3 protein: CASGLFVGTTYNEQFF
CDR3 DNA: TGTGCTAGTGGTTTATTCGTCGGGACTACCTACAATGAGCAGTTCTTC

D gene: TRBD1
CDR3 length: 13
V gene: TRBV19
J gene: TRBJ1-2
clone size: .
CDR3 protein: CASIPTGSYGYTF
CDR3 DNA: TGTGCCAGTATCCCGACAGGGAGCTATGGCTACACCTTC

D gene: TRBD1
CDR3 length: 14
V gene: TRBV5-1
J gene: TRBJ2-5
clone size: .
CDR3 protein: CASSFRGLTETQYF
CDR3 DNA: TGCGCCAGCAGCTTCAGGGGGCTAACAGAGACCCAGTACTTC

D gene: TRBD2
CDR3 length: 16
V gene: TRBV19
J gene: TRBJ2-2
clone size: .
CDR3 protein: CASSATSGRANGELFF
CDR3 DNA: TGTGCCAGTAGTGCGACTAGCGGGAGGGCCAACGGGGAGCTGTTTTTT

D gene: TRBD1
CDR3 length: 15
V gene: TRBV5-1
J gene: TRBJ1-1
clone size: .
CDR3 protein: CASSSGQGLNTEAFF
CDR3 DNA: TGCGCCAGCAGCTCTGGACAGGGTCTGAACACTGAAGCTTTCTTT

D gene: .
CDR3 length: 15
V gene: TRBV7-6
J gene: TRBJ2-2
clone size: .
CDR3 protein: CASSPGSLGTGELFF
CDR3 DNA: TGTGCCAGCAGCCCCGGGAGTTTGGGTACCGGGGAGCTGTTTTTT

D gene: .
CDR3 length: 14
V gene: TRBV18
J gene: TRBJ2-5
clone size: once
CDR3 protein: CASSPDLRQETQYF
CDR3 DNA: TGTGCCAGCTCACCGGATTTGCGGCAAGAGACCCAGTACTTC

D gene: .
CDR3 length: 13
V gene: TRBV4-1
J gene: TRBJ1-2
clone size: few
CDR3 protein: CASSLDGNYGYTF
CDR3 DNA: TGCGCCAGCAGCCTGGACGGAAACTATGGCTACACCTTC

D gene: .
CDR3 length: 12
V gene: TRBV14
J gene: TRBJ2-5
clone size: .
CDR3 protein: CASTTGMETQYF
CDR3 DNA: TGTGCCAGCACAACAGGGATGGAGACCCAGTACTTC

D gene: .
CDR3 length: 14
V gene: TRBV5-6
J gene: TRBJ2-1
clone size: .
CDR3 protein: CASRPGQLRNEQFF
CDR3 DNA: TGTGCCAGCCGGCCGGGCCAACTGCGGAATGAGCAGTTCTTC

D gene: TRBD2
CDR3 length: 16
V gene: TRBV15
J gene: TRBJ2-5
clone size: .
CDR3 protein: CATSRDRAGAQETQYF
CDR3 DNA: TGTGCCACCAGCAGAGATCGAGCGGGAGCTCAAGAGACCCAGTACTTC

D gene: .
CDR3 length: 15
V gene: TRBV19
J gene: TRBJ2-2
clone size: few
CDR3 protein: CASSSIGTDTGELFF
CDR3 DNA: TGTGCCAGTAGCTCTATAGGGACGGACACCGGGGAGCTGTTTTTT

D gene: TRBD2
CDR3 length: 15
V gene: TRBV7-9
J gene: TRBJ2-1
clone size: .
CDR3 protein: CASSRGTSGYNEQFF
CDR3 DNA: TGTGCCAGCAGCCGTGGGACTAGCGGTTACAATGAGCAGTTCTTC